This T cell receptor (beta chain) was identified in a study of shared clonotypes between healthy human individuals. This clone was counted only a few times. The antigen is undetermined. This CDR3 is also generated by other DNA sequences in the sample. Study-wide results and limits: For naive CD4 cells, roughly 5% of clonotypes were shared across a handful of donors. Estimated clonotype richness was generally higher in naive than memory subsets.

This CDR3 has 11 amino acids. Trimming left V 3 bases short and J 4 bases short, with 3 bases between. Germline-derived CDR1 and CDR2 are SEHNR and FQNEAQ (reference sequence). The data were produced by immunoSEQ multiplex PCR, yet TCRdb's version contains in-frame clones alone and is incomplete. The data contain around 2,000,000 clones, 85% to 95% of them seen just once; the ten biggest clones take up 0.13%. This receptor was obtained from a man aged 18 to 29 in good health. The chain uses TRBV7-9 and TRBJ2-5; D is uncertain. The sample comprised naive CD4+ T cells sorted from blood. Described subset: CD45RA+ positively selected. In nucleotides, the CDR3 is TGTGCCAGCAGCTTGTTAGAGACCCAGTACTTC. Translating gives CASSLLETQYF.